This T cell receptor (beta chain) comes out of a study of T cell clonotyping in hematopoietic cell transplantation. Concerning this clone: No antigen is known for it.

Germline V gene data show CDR1 as SGHAT and CDR2 as FQDESV (reference sequence). The CDR3 covers 15 residues. The V end was cut by 1 base, the J end by 7 bases, with 14 bases between. Study outcomes and limitations: After transplant, recipient diversity fell while pathologically expanded clonotypes grew through day 180. At the given depth, recipient repertoires were over 97% de novo clonotypes. Cells were unsorted, so CD4 and CD8 contributions were not separated.

Produced via immunoSEQ multiplex PCR; TCRdb's table is partial and in-frame only. The sample has fewer than 50,000 clones; 94% are singletons. This TCR derives from a woman aged 45-59 years in good health. Some clones in this sample may be carry-over from other donors' samples. The genes are TRBV11-1 and TRBJ2-1, with D tentatively TRBD1 (6 bases). The sample comprised peripheral blood mononuclear cells. The CDR3 bases are TGTGCCAGCAGCTTAGTTGTGACAGGCGGTAATGAGCAGTTCTTC. This sequence encodes CASSLVVTGGNEQFF.